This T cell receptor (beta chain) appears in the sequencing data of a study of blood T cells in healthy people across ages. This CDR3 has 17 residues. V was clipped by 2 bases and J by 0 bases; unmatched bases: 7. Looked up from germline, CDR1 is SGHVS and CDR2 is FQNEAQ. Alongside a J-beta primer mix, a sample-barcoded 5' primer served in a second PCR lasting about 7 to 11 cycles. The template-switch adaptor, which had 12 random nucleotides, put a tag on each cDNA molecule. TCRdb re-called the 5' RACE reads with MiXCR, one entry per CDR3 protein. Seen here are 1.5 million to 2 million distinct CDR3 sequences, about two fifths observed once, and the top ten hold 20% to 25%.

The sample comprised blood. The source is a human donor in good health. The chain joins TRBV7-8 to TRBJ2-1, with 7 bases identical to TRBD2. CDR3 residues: CASSLTAGTTSYNEQFF. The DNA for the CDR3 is TGTGCCAGCAGCTTAACCGCCGGGACTACCTCCTACAATGAGCAGTTCTTC. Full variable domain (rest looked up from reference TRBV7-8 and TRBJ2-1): GAGVSQSPRYKVAKRGQDVALRCDPISGHVSLFWYQQALGQGPEFLTYFQNEAQLDKSGLPSDRFFAERPEGSVSTLKIQRTQQEDSAVYLCASSLTAGTTSYNEQFFGPGTRLTVL.